The 18 T cell receptor beta chains reported below all come from one sample, sequenced in a study of T cell responses to AZD1222 COVID-19 vaccine. Libraries were prepared by immunoSEQ multiplex PCR; TCRdb keeps only in-frame clonotypes and omits some of them. The sample contains more than 90,000 clones, roughly 87% of which appear only once. The sample in question was peripheral blood, obtained on day 0 of AZD1222 vaccination. These receptors were taken from an adult in good health.

The chain has TRBV29-1 and TRBJ1-1, with 9 bases matching TRBD1. This CDR3 contains 14 residues. V lost 6 bases, J lost 1 base, and 6 bases stayed unmatched. From germline, CDR1 is SQVTM and CDR2 ANQGSEA. The CDR3 is CSVVQGQGNTEAFF. The CDR3, as DNA: TGCAGCGTAGTTCAGGGACAGGGGAACACTGAAGCTTTCTTT.

The CDR3 region has the DNA TGTGCCTCAAAAATCAGGGCTGCAAACTATGGCTACACCTTC. It encodes CASKIRAANYGYTF. This chain links TRBV6-6 with TRBJ1-2, with D perhaps TRBD1 (5 bases). V was trimmed by 11 bases and J by 2 bases, leaving 18 bases between them. The V gene's germline CDR1 is MNHNY and CDR2 SVGAGI (reference sequence). The CDR3 covers 14 residues.

The chain links TRBV4-1 to TRBJ2-1; D assignment may be TRBD1 or TRBD2 (5 bases each). Germline values: CDR1 MGHRA, CDR2 YSYEKL. V was clipped by 0 bases and J by 4 bases, with 13 bases between them. This CDR3 contains 16 residues. CDR3 protein: CASSQDQGEQYNEQFF. The CDR3 coding sequence is TGCGCCAGCAGCCAAGATCAGGGAGAACAGTACAATGAGCAGTTCTTC.

The chain has TRBV6-5 and TRBJ2-3, with 8 bases identical to TRBD2. The CDR3 runs to 15 residues. With V trimmed by 7 bases and J by 0 bases, 6 bases remained unmatched. Germline V lookup: CDR1 MNHEY, CDR2 SVGAGI. CDR3 DNA: TGTGCCAGCAACATAGCGGGACTTAGCACAGATACGCAGTATTTT. Amino acid sequence: CASNIAGLSTDTQYF.

The J gene is TRBJ2-7, the V gene TRBV10-2; no firm D call. Trimming left V 10 bases short and J 6 bases short, with 16 bases between. The CDR3 is 12 residues long. From germline, CDR1 is WSHSY and CDR2 SAAADI. CDR3 region: CATLEPPGEQYF. CDR3 DNA: TGCGCCACCCTAGAACCCCCGGGCGAGCAGTACTTC.

This sequence joins TRBV7-2 and TRBJ2-7, with D perhaps TRBD2 (5 bases). This CDR3 contains 14 residues. The V gene lost 2 bases and the J gene lost 1 base, with 9 bases spanning the gap. Germline CDR1 SGHTA, CDR2 FQGNSA. The CDR3 bases are TGTGCCAGCAGCTTAATCAGCGGATCCTACGAGCAGTACTTC. It yields the protein CASSLISGSYEQYF.

V gene TRBV19 combines with J gene TRBJ1-3; D is unclear. The CDR3 consists of 14 residues. Per the germline V gene, CDR1 is LNHDA and CDR2 is SQIVND (reference sequence). The germline V and J ends were trimmed by 5 bases and 2 bases, with 10 bases remaining between them. In nucleotides, the CDR3 is TGTGCCAGTAGTCCCGGGAGAACTGGAAACACCATATATTTT. Protein sequence: CASSPGRTGNTIYF. The full variable domain, its missing parts supplied by reference TRBV19 and TRBJ1-3, is DGGITQSPKYLFRKEGQNVTLSCEQNLNHDAMYWYRQDPGQGLRLIYYSQIVNDFQKGDIAEGYSVSREKKESFPLTVTSAQKNPTAFYLCASSPGRTGNTIYFGEGSWLTVV.

The chain uses TRBV29-1 and TRBJ2-7; 8 nucleotides match TRBD2. Unmatched junction bases numbered 3, after V lost 4 bases and J lost 1 base. CDR1 and CDR2 (germline): SQVTM, ANQGSEA. This CDR3 region has 13 residues. The CDR3 nucleotides are TGCAGCGTTGCCCCTAGCGGGTCCTACGAGCAGTACTTC. It yields the protein CSVAPSGSYEQYF.

The V and J genes are TRBV6-2 or TRBV6-3 and TRBJ1-4; D is possibly TRBD1 (6 bases). Trimming cost V 5 bases and J 8 bases, with 18 bases left between them. In germline, CDR1 is MNHEY, CDR2 SVGEGT. The CDR3 has 15 amino acids. DNA of the CDR3: TGTGCCAGCAGTGCCGACAGGTCGGGGCGGGAAAAACTGTTTTTT. Residues: CASSADRSGREKLFF.

V is TRBV11-3 and J is TRBJ2-7, with D perhaps TRBD2 (6 bases). The V end lost 2 bases, the J end lost 7 bases, and 18 bases lay between the germline ends. Germline V gene data show CDR1 as SGHNT and CDR2 as YENEEA. The CDR3 covers 15 residues. The CDR3 DNA sequence: TGTGCCAGCAGCTTACAAAACCTCCCCCGGGAGGAGCAGTACTTC. Encoded protein: CASSLQNLPREEQYF. The full variable domain, rest sourced from reference TRBV11-3 and TRBJ2-7, is EAGVVQSPRYKIIEKKQPVAFWCNPISGHNTLYWYLQNLGQGPELLIRYENEEAVDDSQLPKDRFSAERLKGVDSTLKIQPAELGDSAVYLCASSLQNLPREEQYFGPGTRLTVT.

CDR3 nucleotides: TGTGCCAGCAGCCCAGTGGTCCTCCAGGGACAGGGGTACACTGAAGCTTTCTTT. It yields the protein CASSPVVLQGQGYTEAFF. The V gene is TRBV21-1, the J gene TRBJ1-1; TRBD1 is the table's D call and was not checked against the DNA. TRBV21-1 counts as a pseudogene. The CDR3 runs to 18 residues.

The V and J genes are TRBV7-8 and TRBJ2-6, with TRBD1 matching 8 bases. The junction had 9 bases not matched to a gene; V was cut back by 5 bases and J by 0 bases. The CDR3 loop spans 18 amino acids. The germline gives CDR1 SGHVS, CDR2 FQNEAQ. The CDR3 sequence: CASSPRQGSFSGANVLTF. The DNA of the CDR3 is TGTGCCAGCAGCCCCCGACAGGGGTCCTTCTCTGGGGCCAACGTCCTGACTTTC.

The table lists this clone with a count of one. The chain employs TRBV7-8 and TRBJ1-2, with 8 bases that match TRBD1. V lost 5 bases and J lost 5; bases outside the gene matches: 7. The germline V gene has CDR1 SGHVS and CDR2 FQNEAQ. This CDR3 is 14 amino acids long. The CDR3 sequence is CASSTRQGRYGYTF. CDR3 coding DNA: TGTGCCAGCAGCACCCGACAGGGGAGATATGGCTACACCTTC.

Comments on this clone: Other DNA sequences of this sample code for an identical CDR3. The gene calls are TRBV19 and TRBJ2-7; D unresolved. V was shortened by 1 base and J by 2 bases, with 6 bases between the two germline ends. The CDR3 length is 13 residues. Germline assignment: CDR1 LNHDA and CDR2 SQIVND (reference sequence). The CDR3 region is CASSIGRTYEQYF. The DNA for the CDR3 is TGTGCCAGTAGTATAGGACGCACCTACGAGCAGTACTTC. Full variable domain (outside the CDR3, taken from reference TRBV19 and TRBJ2-7): DGGITQSPKYLFRKEGQNVTLSCEQNLNHDAMYWYRQDPGQGLRLIYYSQIVNDFQKGDIAEGYSVSREKKESFPLTVTSAQKNPTAFYLCASSIGRTYEQYFGPGTRLTVT.

The chain joins TRBV27 to TRBJ2-2, with D unclear. CDR1 is MNHEY, CDR2 SMNVEV, per germline (reference sequence). The V gene lost 6 bases and the J gene lost 0 bases, with 14 bases spanning the gap. The CDR3 is made up of 16 amino acids. The CDR3 DNA reads as TGTGCCAGCAGATCGATTACCCTCCCGAACACCGGGGAGCTGTTTTTT. It encodes CASRSITLPNTGELFF.

The rearrangement joins TRBV5-1 to TRBJ2-3; the D is unclear. Germline values: CDR1 SGHRS, CDR2 YFSETQ. The CDR3 extends over 14 amino acids. V dropped 4 bases and J dropped 1 base, with 10 bases sitting between them. In DNA, the CDR3 is TGCGCCAGCAGCAACAACAAGGGCACAGATACGCAGTATTTT. It yields the protein CASSNNKGTDTQYF.

The chain links TRBV6-5 to TRBJ1-2; 8 nucleotides align to TRBD1. Germline V lookup: CDR1 MNHEY, CDR2 SVGAGI. V shed 6 bases and J 6 bases; nucleotides not matched to a gene: 6. The CDR3 has 13 residues. CDR3 in amino acids: CASRDGQGDGYTF. DNA for the CDR3: TGTGCCAGCAGGGACGGACAGGGCGATGGCTACACCTTC.

V usage is TRBV2 and J usage is TRBJ2-2; D might be TRBD2 (5 bases). The CDR3 is 15 amino acids. Germline V lookup: CDR1 SNHLY, CDR2 FYNNEI. V dropped 6 bases and J dropped 1 base, with 12 bases sitting between them. CDR3 sequence (DNA): TGTGCCAGCAGAGATCTCCGGGAGAACACCGGGGAGCTGTTTTTT. The encoded protein is CASRDLRENTGELFF.